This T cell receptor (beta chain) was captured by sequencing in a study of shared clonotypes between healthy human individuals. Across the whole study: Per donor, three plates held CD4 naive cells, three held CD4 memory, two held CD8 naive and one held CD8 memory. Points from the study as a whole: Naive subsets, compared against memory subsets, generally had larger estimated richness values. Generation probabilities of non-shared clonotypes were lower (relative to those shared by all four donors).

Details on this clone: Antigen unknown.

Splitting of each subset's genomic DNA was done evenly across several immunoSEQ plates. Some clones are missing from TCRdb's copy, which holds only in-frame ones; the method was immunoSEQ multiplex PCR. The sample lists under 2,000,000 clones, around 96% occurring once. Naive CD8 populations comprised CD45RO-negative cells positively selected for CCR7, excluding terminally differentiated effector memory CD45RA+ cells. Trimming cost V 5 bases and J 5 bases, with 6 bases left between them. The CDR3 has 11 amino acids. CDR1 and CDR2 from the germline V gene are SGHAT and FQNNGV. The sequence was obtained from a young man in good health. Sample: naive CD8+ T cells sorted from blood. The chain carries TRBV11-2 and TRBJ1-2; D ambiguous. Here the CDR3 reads CASSLIYGYTF. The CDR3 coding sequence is TGTGCCAGCAGCCTCATATATGGCTACACCTTC.